The rows below give T cell receptor beta chains drawn from one sample of a study of T cell responses to AZD1222 COVID-19 vaccine. Generated by immunoSEQ multiplex PCR, the TCRdb table keeps only in-frame clones and is missing some. Of under 150,000 clones in the sample, about 90% were seen once. This sample comprised peripheral blood, obtained on day 0 of AZD1222 vaccination. The receptors were sampled from an adult in good health. Both conserved end residues are part of each CDR3. The D gene is left open where the match is weak. Size is omitted from some rows. Given values are once, few, many or a class for expanded clones.

V gene: TRBV4-1
D gene: NA
J gene: TRBJ2-1
clone size: NA
CDR3 protein: CASSQVAKIRIALRGEQFF
CDR3 DNA: TGCGCCAGCAGCCAGGTCGCGAAAATACGAATAGCGTTACGGGGTGAGCAGTTCTTC

V gene: TRBV18
D gene: NA
J gene: TRBJ1-6
clone size: once
CDR3 protein: CASSLGQQVSPLHF
CDR3 DNA: TGTGCCAGCTCTTTAGGGCAGCAAGTTTCACCCCTCCACTTT

V gene: TRBV18
D gene: NA
J gene: TRBJ2-2
clone size: NA
CDR3 protein: CASSPRATGELFF
CDR3 DNA: TGTGCCAGCTCACCAAGGGCCACCGGGGAGCTGTTTTTT

V gene: TRBV19
D gene: NA
J gene: TRBJ2-6
clone size: few
CDR3 protein: CASRVSSGANVLTF
CDR3 DNA: TGTGCCAGTAGGGTATCCTCTGGGGCCAACGTCCTGACTTTC

V gene: TRBV28
D gene: NA
J gene: TRBJ1-2
clone size: once
CDR3 protein: CASSSSGQNYGYTF
CDR3 DNA: TGTGCCAGCAGTTCCTCGGGACAAAACTATGGCTACACCTTC

V gene: TRBV30
D gene: NA
J gene: TRBJ2-5
clone size: few
CDR3 protein: CAWDRGLGGETQYF
CDR3 DNA: TGTGCCTGGGACAGGGGACTAGGTGGGGAGACCCAGTACTTC

V gene: TRBV5-1
D gene: TRBD2
J gene: TRBJ2-7
clone size: once
CDR3 protein: CASSRPGLAGDEQYF
CDR3 DNA: TGCGCCAGCAGCCGGCCAGGACTAGCGGGCGACGAGCAGTACTTC

V gene: TRBV30
D gene: NA
J gene: TRBJ1-6
clone size: NA
CDR3 protein: CACPERGDIGNSPLHF
CDR3 DNA: TGTGCCTGCCCCGAGAGGGGCGACATAGGGAATTCACCCCTCCACTTT

V gene: TRBV7-3
D gene: NA
J gene: TRBJ2-2
clone size: once
CDR3 protein: CASSPGDTGELFF
CDR3 DNA: TGTGCCAGCAGCCCAGGGGACACCGGGGAGCTGTTTTTT

V gene: TRBV7-3
D gene: TRBD1
J gene: TRBJ1-2
clone size: NA
CDR3 protein: CASSLSGDRGDGYTF
CDR3 DNA: TGTGCCAGCAGCTTAAGTGGGGACAGGGGGGACGGCTACACCTTC

V gene: TRBV5-4
D gene: TRBD1
J gene: TRBJ1-5
clone size: NA
CDR3 protein: CASSIGTGGSEPQHF
CDR3 DNA: TGTGCCAGCAGCATCGGGACAGGGGGTTCGGAGCCCCAGCATTTT

V gene: TRBV28
D gene: TRBD2
J gene: TRBJ2-3
clone size: NA
CDR3 protein: CASSRREGTDTQYF
CDR3 DNA: TGTGCCAGCAGTAGACGGGAGGGGACAGATACGCAGTATTTT

V gene: TRBV28
D gene: TRBD1
J gene: TRBJ2-1
clone size: NA
CDR3 protein: CASSLLGTGGFVQQFF
CDR3 DNA: TGTGCCAGCAGTTTATTGGGGACAGGGGGTTTTGTTCAGCAGTTCTTC

V gene: TRBV7-9
D gene: NA
J gene: TRBJ1-2
clone size: NA
CDR3 protein: CASSLEEGYGYTF
CDR3 DNA: TGTGCCAGCAGCTTAGAAGAGGGCTATGGCTACACCTTC

V gene: TRBV28
D gene: NA
J gene: TRBJ2-2
clone size: NA
CDR3 protein: CASAIGGVGAGELFF
CDR3 DNA: TGTGCCAGCGCTATAGGAGGGGTCGGAGCCGGGGAGCTGTTTTTT

V gene: TRBV19
D gene: NA
J gene: TRBJ2-7
clone size: medium-sized
CDR3 protein: CASSIGPGPYEQYF
CDR3 DNA: TGTGCCAGTAGTATAGGACCGGGACCCTACGAGCAGTACTTC

V gene: TRBV13
D gene: NA
J gene: TRBJ2-3
clone size: NA
CDR3 protein: CASSLHTQYF
CDR3 DNA: TGTGCCAGCAGCTTACATACGCAGTATTTT

V gene: TRBV18
D gene: TRBD1
J gene: TRBJ1-1
clone size: NA
CDR3 protein: CASSAGTGTNTEAFF
CDR3 DNA: TGTGCCAGCTCGGCCGGGACAGGCACGAACACTGAAGCTTTCTTT

V gene: TRBV5-5
D gene: NA
J gene: TRBJ1-1
clone size: NA
CDR3 protein: CASSFASQGNTEAFF
CDR3 DNA: TGTGCCAGCAGCTTCGCTTCCCAGGGGAACACTGAAGCTTTCTTT

V gene: TRBV9
D gene: TRBD2
J gene: TRBJ2-1
clone size: NA
CDR3 protein: CASSPGVAGAPYNEQFF
CDR3 DNA: TGTGCCAGCAGCCCCGGGGTAGCGGGGGCACCCTACAATGAGCAGTTCTTC

V gene: TRBV27
D gene: NA
J gene: TRBJ1-4
clone size: NA
CDR3 protein: CASSFWGEKKLFF
CDR3 DNA: TGTGCCAGCAGTTTCTGGGGGGAAAAAAAACTGTTTTTT

V gene: TRBV7-9
D gene: NA
J gene: TRBJ1-1
clone size: NA
CDR3 protein: CASSDQWGGAFF
CDR3 DNA: TGTGCCAGCAGCGACCAGTGGGGGGGAGCTTTCTTT

V gene: TRBV5-1
D gene: TRBD1
J gene: TRBJ2-5
clone size: NA
CDR3 protein: CASSLVGGTEETQYF
CDR3 DNA: TGCGCCAGCAGCTTGGTCGGTGGGACAGAAGAGACCCAGTACTTC

V gene: TRBV27
D gene: NA
J gene: TRBJ1-6
clone size: once
CDR3 protein: CASSLSYSPENSPLHF
CDR3 DNA: TGTGCCAGCAGTTTATCGTATAGCCCGGAAAATTCACCCCTCCACTTT

V gene: TRBV19
D gene: NA
J gene: TRBJ1-1
clone size: NA
CDR3 protein: CASSIGLGTEAFF
CDR3 DNA: TGTGCCAGTAGTATTGGCTTGGGCACTGAAGCTTTCTTT

V gene: TRBV28
D gene: NA
J gene: TRBJ1-2
clone size: NA
CDR3 protein: CASSFGLNYGYTF
CDR3 DNA: TGTGCCAGCAGTTTTGGCCTAAACTATGGCTACACCTTC

V gene: TRBV24-1
D gene: TRBD2
J gene: TRBJ2-1
clone size: NA
CDR3 protein: CATSDPGTSGNQFF
CDR3 DNA: TGTGCCACCAGTGACCCAGGGACTAGCGGGAACCAGTTCTTC

V gene: TRBV6-5
D gene: TRBD1
J gene: TRBJ1-1
clone size: NA
CDR3 protein: CASSLTGEYTEAFF
CDR3 DNA: TGTGCCAGCAGCCTAACAGGGGAGTACACTGAAGCTTTCTTT

V gene: TRBV10-3
D gene: TRBD2
J gene: TRBJ2-2
clone size: NA
CDR3 protein: CATLAVNTGELFF
CDR3 DNA: TGTGCCACACTAGCGGTGAACACCGGGGAGCTGTTTTTT